This TCR beta chain was sequenced during a study of breast tumors, draining lymph nodes, adjacent tissues. This clonotype showed up just a few times. What it binds is not known. TCRdb redid the calling of the multiplex PCR reads with MiXCR, one entry per CDR3 protein. The sample yields 20,000 to 25,000 distinct CDR3 sequences, roughly 50% seen once. Findings and limits, study-wide: Luminal-like breast cancer showed significantly higher tumor–nontumor repertoire similarity than basal-like. Compared with lymph nodes, tumors were less diverse; compared with nontumor tissue, more. The data were judged consistent with most tumor T cells coming from lymph node and expanding in tumor.

With 1 base removed from V and 10 bases from J, the gap between germline ends came to 5 bases. The CDR3 length is 11 residues. CDR1 and CDR2 (germline): SGHDN, FVKESK. The receptor comes from a female donor with breast cancer. Some clones in this sample may be carry-over from other donors' samples. The specimen sequenced was breast tumor tissue. V and J are TRBV14 and TRBJ2-1, with D unresolved. The CDR3 DNA reads TGTGCCAGCAGCCAAGGCCCCGAGCAGTTCTTC. Protein product: CASSQGPEQFF.